This record looks at one T cell receptor (beta chain) sequence and its context. These data are taken from a study of blood T cell repertoires in COVID-19. Authors' data handling: Amplification of reference gene primers provided the estimated nucleated cell counts. The repertoire was sequenced with immunoSEQ multiplex PCR; TCRdb's copy has only in-frame clones and lacks some. From that table come the V and J calls and clone size; the DNA was used to work out D and trimming. This table has about 98,000 clones, about 90% appearing once. The CDR3 extends over 14 amino acids. Germline lookup yields CDR1 SGHRS and CDR2 YFSETQ. V lost 4 bases and J lost 8, with 18 bases in between.

The chain links TRBV5-1 to TRBJ1-2; no clear D gene. Sequenced material: peripheral blood. The clonotype was recovered from a young man with acute or convalescent COVID-19. This CDR3 is CASSPEGPGGGYTF. The DNA of the CDR3 is TGCGCCAGCAGCCCTGAGGGCCCGGGAGGCGGCTACACCTTC.